This is a list of T cell receptor beta chains from one sample in a study of T cell responses to AZD1222 COVID-19 vaccine. Profiling relied on immunoSEQ multiplex PCR, and the TCRdb table lists in-frame clones only, not all of them. The sample records 90,000 to 100,000 clones, around 84% being singletons. Sample: peripheral blood, taken 28 days after the second AZD1222 dose. The receptors derive from an adult who received the AZD1222 COVID-19 vaccine. Each CDR3 is given with its conserved first and last residue. A D gene is named only where the DNA matches it firmly. Clone sizes are given selectively: once, few, many, or a class where the clone is expanded.

d_gene	j_gene	abundance	v_gene	CDR3nt	CDR3aa
-	TRBJ2-7	-	TRBV3-1/TRBV3-2	TGTGCCAGCAGCTACAGCTCCTACGAGCAGTACTTC	CASSYSSYEQYF
TRBD2	TRBJ2-7	-	TRBV11-2	TGTGCCAGCAGCTTACTCACGACTAGCGGATCCTACGAGCAGTACTTC	CASSLLTTSGSYEQYF
TRBD2	TRBJ2-1	-	TRBV5-1	TGCGCCAGCCAGACTAGCGGGGGGGATTCCTACAATGAGCAGTTCTTC	CASQTSGGDSYNEQFF
TRBD2	TRBJ2-1	-	TRBV19	TGTGCCAGTGGGACTAGCGGGAGGGCCGGTGGAAATGAGCAGTTCTTC	CASGTSGRAGGNEQFF
-	TRBJ1-6	-	TRBV5-6	TGTGCCAGCAACTCCTATAATTCACCCCTCCACTTT	CASNSYNSPLHF
-	TRBJ2-5	-	TRBV18	TGTGCCAGCTCACCACCACAGGGACTCCAAGAGACCCAGTACTTC	CASSPPQGLQETQYF
-	TRBJ1-2	-	TRBV7-3	TGTGCCAGCTCAAGGGACGGCTATGGCTACACCTTC	CASSRDGYGYTF
-	TRBJ1-6	-	TRBV6-5	TGTGCCAGCAGTAGTGGACTGATTTCACCCCTCCACTTT	CASSSGLISPLHF
-	TRBJ2-7	once	TRBV5-1	TGCGCCAGCAGTTTCCACGGGGTTGGGCCATCCTACGAGCAGTACTTC	CASSFHGVGPSYEQYF
TRBD1	TRBJ1-5	-	TRBV2	TGTGCCAGCAGCCTGGGACAGGGGACGGGTCAGCCCCAGCATTTT	CASSLGQGTGQPQHF
TRBD2	TRBJ2-3	-	TRBV19	TGTGCCAGTAGCACCCTAGCGGAGGGCACAGATACGCAGTATTTT	CASSTLAEGTDTQYF
TRBD1	TRBJ2-7	-	TRBV5-1	TGCGCCAGCAGCTTAGGGACAGGGGCTTACGAGCAGTACTTC	CASSLGTGAYEQYF
TRBD2	TRBJ2-2	-	TRBV5-1	TGCGCTAGGAGGCGGACTAGCGGGAATAACACCGGGGAGCTGTTTTTT	CARRRTSGNNTGELFF
TRBD1	TRBJ1-6	-	TRBV7-2	TGTGCCAGCAGCTCTCCCTCGGGACAGGGGTTGTATAATTCACCCCTCCACTTT	CASSSPSGQGLYNSPLHF
-	TRBJ1-4	-	TRBV7-9	TGTGCCAGCAGCTTAGCCCTCGGGGCAGGGACTGAAAAACTGTTTTTT	CASSLALGAGTEKLFF
TRBD2	TRBJ2-2	-	TRBV5-1	TGCGCCAGCAGCTTCGGGCTAGCGGACACCGGGGAGCTGTTTTTT	CASSFGLADTGELFF
-	TRBJ2-2	-	TRBV27	TGTGCCAGCAGGTCGGCGGCCGCTGGTAGGGAGCTGTTTTTT	CASRSAAAGRELFF
-	TRBJ2-2	-	TRBV7-2	TGTGCCAGCAGCTTAGAAATCGGGGAGCTGTTTTTT	CASSLEIGELFF
TRBD2	TRBJ2-3	-	TRBV4-3	TGCGCCAGCAGCCAAGGGGCTAGCGGGTCGCGCACAGATACGCAGTATTTT	CASSQGASGSRTDTQYF
-	TRBJ1-1	-	TRBV11-1	TGTGCCAGCAGCTTATCACGGGGGAACACTGAAGCTTTCTTT	CASSLSRGNTEAFF
TRBD2	TRBJ2-5	-	TRBV6-2/TRBV6-3	TGTGCCAGCAGTCAGTGGGCGGGGGGCATTCGGACCCAGTACTTC	CASSQWAGGIRTQYF
TRBD1	TRBJ2-1	-	TRBV7-9	TGTGCCAGCAGCTTGACGGGACAGGGGAATGAGCAGTTCTTC	CASSLTGQGNEQFF
-	TRBJ2-7	-	TRBV11-2	TGTGCCAGCAGCCCCAGATCTAGCGTTGCCTCCTACGAGCAGTACTTC	CASSPRSSVASYEQYF
-	TRBJ1-1	-	TRBV29-1	TGCAGCGCTCGCAGGGAAGGCACTGAAGCTTTCTTT	CSARREGTEAFF
-	TRBJ1-1	-	TRBV5-8	TGTGCCAGCAGCTTGCATGTGAACACTGAAGCTTTCTTT	CASSLHVNTEAFF
-	TRBJ1-5	-	TRBV18	TGTGCCAGCTCACCAGGGGTTGGCAATCAGCCCCAGCATTTT	CASSPGVGNQPQHF
-	TRBJ2-5	-	TRBV12-3/TRBV12-4	TGTGCCAGCAGCGATCTAAGTACCGAGACCCAGTACTTC	CASSDLSTETQYF
-	TRBJ1-1	-	TRBV11-2	TGTGCCAGCAGCGTACAGGTGAACAGCGCTGAAGCTTTCTTT	CASSVQVNSAEAFF
-	TRBJ2-7	-	TRBV7-3	TGTGCCAGCAGCTTAGGGTGGAGGGACATAGTCTACTACGAGCAGTACTTC	CASSLGWRDIVYYEQYF
-	TRBJ2-7	once	TRBV4-1	TGCGCCAGCAGTCGTAGCGGCGGAATCGGGTACGAGCAGTACTTC	CASSRSGGIGYEQYF
TRBD1	TRBJ2-1	-	TRBV7-6	TGTGCCAGCAGCGCCCGGACAGGGGACGAGCAGTTCTTC	CASSARTGDEQFF
-	TRBJ2-2	-	TRBV11-3	TGTGCCAGCAGCTTTGGTACCTACACCGGGGAGCTGTTTTTT	CASSFGTYTGELFF
-	TRBJ1-1	few	TRBV10-3	TGTGCCATCAACCCAGCAGCCGGGACTGAAGCTTTCTTT	CAINPAAGTEAFF
-	TRBJ2-2	once	TRBV2	TGTGCCAGCAGTGTGTTCCCAGGGCTGGGCACCGGGGAGCTGTTTTTT	CASSVFPGLGTGELFF
TRBD2	TRBJ2-1	once	TRBV29-1	TGCAGCGTTCTCCGGAGGGAGGGGCGCAAAGCCTACAATGAGCAGTTCTTC	CSVLRREGRKAYNEQFF
-	TRBJ1-6	-	TRBV18	TGTGCCAGCTCCCCCGGAGGGTCAGATTCACCCCTCCACTTT	CASSPGGSDSPLHF
-	TRBJ1-6	-	TRBV14	TGTGCCAGCAGCCAAGATTTTGGTAATTCACCCCTCCACTTT	CASSQDFGNSPLHF
-	TRBJ2-5	-	TRBV5-1	TGCGCCAGCAGCTTGGGAAGCGGACAAGAGACCCAGTACTTC	CASSLGSGQETQYF
-	TRBJ2-7	-	TRBV6-5	TGTGCCAGCAGCCACAGGGTTAGCTACGAGCAGTACTTC	CASSHRVSYEQYF
-	TRBJ2-1	few	TRBV5-6	TGTGCCAGCAGCTCATCTCGAGTTGACAATGAGCAGTTCTTC	CASSSSRVDNEQFF
-	TRBJ1-1	-	TRBV2	TGTGCCAGCAGTGCCTTAATTGAAGCTTTCTTT	CASSALIEAFF
TRBD1	TRBJ1-2	-	TRBV7-8	TGTGCCAGCAGCTTAGCGACGACAGGGGAAGTCGGCTATGGCTACACCTTC	CASSLATTGEVGYGYTF
-	TRBJ1-1	-	TRBV5-1	TGCGCCAGCAGCTTAGACAGGAGGGACGCTTTCTTT	CASSLDRRDAFF
-	TRBJ2-6	-	TRBV1	TGCACCAGCAGCCACACCGAGGGCCGGGACACTCAACTCTCTGGGGCCAACGTCCTGACTTTC	CTSSHTEGRDTQLSGANVLTF
-	TRBJ1-1	few	TRBV2	TGTGCCAGCAGGGGACCGCCGAACTCTGAAGCTTTCTTT	CASRGPPNSEAFF
-	TRBJ2-7	once	TRBV7-2	TGTGCCAGCAGCCTTCGCGACGAGCAGTACTTC	CASSLRDEQYF
-	TRBJ2-5	-	TRBV24-1	TGTGCCACCAGTGAAATAAAATACCAGGGAATAGAGACCCAGTACTTC	CATSEIKYQGIETQYF
-	TRBJ1-1	-	TRBV3-1/TRBV3-2	TGTGCCAGCAGGGGGTCCAGACGGTCGAACACTGAAGCTTTCTTT	CASRGSRRSNTEAFF
TRBD2	TRBJ2-1	-	TRBV11-2	TGTGCCAGCAGCTTAGTCCCGGGAGGCGAGCAGTTCTTC	CASSLVPGGEQFF
-	TRBJ1-2	-	TRBV5-1	TGCGCCAGCAGCTTGGTCCCAGGAAACTATGGCTACACCTTC	CASSLVPGNYGYTF
-	TRBJ1-5	-	TRBV12-3/TRBV12-4	TGTGCCAGCAGTAGAGGCAATCAGCCCCAGCATTTT	CASSRGNQPQHF
-	TRBJ1-3	-	TRBV6-6	TGTGCCAGCAGTTATACAGGAAGCTCTGGAAACACCATATATTTT	CASSYTGSSGNTIYF
-	TRBJ1-5	-	TRBV7-9	TGTGCCAGCAGCTTGGGGGGAGGTCAGCCCCAGCATTTT	CASSLGGGQPQHF
TRBD1	TRBJ1-5	few	TRBV6-6	TGTGCCAGCAGTCTGGACAGGGATTTTCAGCCCCAGCATTTT	CASSLDRDFQPQHF
-	TRBJ1-5	-	TRBV4-1	TGCGCCAGCAGTGAGACAGGAAGCAATCAGCCCCAGCATTTT	CASSETGSNQPQHF
TRBD2	TRBJ2-5	-	TRBV28	TGTGCCAGCAGTTTATGGGGACTAGCGGGCGAGACCCAGTACTTC	CASSLWGLAGETQYF
-	TRBJ1-3	-	TRBV2	TGTGCCAGCAGTATGGGGAGCTCTGGAAACACCATATATTTT	CASSMGSSGNTIYF
-	TRBJ2-3	-	TRBV3-1/TRBV3-2	TGTGCCAGCAGCCATGGCCGTCCCTCGGGGGCAGATACGCAGTATTTT	CASSHGRPSGADTQYF
TRBD1	TRBJ2-2	-	TRBV7-3	TGTGCCAGCCGCCGGGACAGTAACACCGGGGAGCTGTTTTTT	CASRRDSNTGELFF
TRBD1	TRBJ1-1	once	TRBV4-1	TGCGCCAGCAGCCGAGGGACAGGGGTAGCAGTACGAACTGAAGCTTTCTTT	CASSRGTGVAVRTEAFF